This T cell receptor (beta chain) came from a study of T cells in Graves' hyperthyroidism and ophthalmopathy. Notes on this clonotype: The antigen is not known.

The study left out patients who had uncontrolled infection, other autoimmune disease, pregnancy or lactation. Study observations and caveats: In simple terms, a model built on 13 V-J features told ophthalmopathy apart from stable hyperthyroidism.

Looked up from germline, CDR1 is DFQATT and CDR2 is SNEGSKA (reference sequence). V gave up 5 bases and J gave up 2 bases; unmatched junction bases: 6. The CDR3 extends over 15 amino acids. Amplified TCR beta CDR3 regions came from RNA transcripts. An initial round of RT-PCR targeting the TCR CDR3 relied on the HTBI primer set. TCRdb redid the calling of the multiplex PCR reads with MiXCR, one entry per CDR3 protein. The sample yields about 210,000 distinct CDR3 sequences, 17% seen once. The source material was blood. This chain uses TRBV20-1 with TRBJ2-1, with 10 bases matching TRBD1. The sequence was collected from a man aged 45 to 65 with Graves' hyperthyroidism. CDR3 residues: CSADRQGAAYNEQFF. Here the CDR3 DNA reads TGCAGTGCTGACAGACAGGGGGCAGCCTACAATGAGCAGTTCTTC.